The 22 T cell receptor beta chains listed next were all sequenced from one sample in a study of blood T cells in healthy people across ages. Through a sample-barcoded 5' primer and a J-beta primer mix, a second PCR was run for roughly 6 to 11 cycles. TCRdb re-called the 5' RACE reads with MiXCR, one entry per CDR3 protein. Here the sample spans about 840,000 distinct CDR3 sequences, 25% to 30% being singletons. This sample was shared with a second study, whose subject was T cells of mothers and their children.

Sequencing input: blood. These receptors all stem from a woman aged 40 to 55 in good health.

This chain links TRBV12-3 or TRBV12-4 with TRBJ2-3; 7 bases agree with TRBD2. The V and J ends lost 6 bases and 0 bases, in that order; junction bases with no gene match: 3. The CDR3 runs to 14 residues. Here the CDR3 DNA reads TGTGCCAGCAGGAGGGGACTAAGCACAGATACGCAGTATTTT. Amino acids: CASRRGLSTDTQYF.

This clonotype was recorded many times. J is TRBJ1-2 and V is TRBV20-1, with TRBD1 matching over 9 bases. The V and J ends lost 4 bases and 4 bases, in that order; junction bases with no gene match: 7. The germline V gene encodes CDR1 DFQATT and CDR2 SNEGSKA (reference sequence). This CDR3 has 14 amino acids. For the CDR3, the DNA is TGCAGTGCTACCGGACAGGGGCTCGGCTATGGCTACACCTTC. Translated, it gives CSATGQGLGYGYTF.

The chain uses TRBV29-1 and TRBJ2-4, with D possibly TRBD2 on 5 matching bases. The V end lost 4 bases, the J end lost 13 bases, and 23 bases lay between the germline ends. This CDR3 comprises 14 residues. Per the germline V gene, CDR1 is SQVTM and CDR2 is ANQGSEA. The DNA for the CDR3 is TGCAGCGTTGTGGGTTCGGGGAACCACAATGAGCAGTACTTC. Its translation is CSVVGSGNHNEQYF.

As for this clonotype: This may arise from a read error, as a much more abundant clone is one base away. The CDR3: CASTSNLHMQYF. CDR3 in DNA: TGTGCCAGCACCTCAAATTTGCATATGCAGTATTTT. V and J are TRBV12-3 or TRBV12-4 and TRBJ2-3; D is unclear. The CDR3 is 12 residues long. V lost 7 bases, J lost 11 bases, and 16 bases lay in between.

This clonotype was seen ten or more times. V usage is TRBV5-6 and J usage is TRBJ2-7; weak D call: TRBD1 (6 bases). Trimming cost V 1 base and J 0 bases, with 8 bases left between them. The germline V gene has CDR1 SGHDT and CDR2 YYEEEE. The CDR3 runs 14 residues. CDR3 loop: CASSLTGYSYEQYF. CDR3 sequence (DNA): TGTGCCAGCAGCTTGACAGGGTACTCCTACGAGCAGTACTTC.

Turning to this clonotype: The junction does not match germline at one end; this may be a read error. The J gene is TRBJ2-7, the V gene TRBV15, with D hard to call. CDR1 and CDR2 from the germline V gene are LNHNV and YYDKDF (reference sequence). The CDR3 sequence is 15 residues long. This CDR3 reads CATCRGPESSYGQYF. CDR3 nucleotide sequence: TGTGCCACCTGCAGAGGACCGGAGAGCTCCTACGGGCAGTACTTC.

The chain uses TRBV7-9 and TRBJ2-1; 9 bases agree with TRBD1. With V trimmed by 5 bases and J by 9 bases, 11 bases remained unmatched. CDR1 and CDR2 (germline): SEHNR, FQNEAQ (reference sequence). The CDR3 extends over 15 amino acids. CDR3 bases: TGTGCCAGCAGCAACAGACAGGGGGATCGGAGTGAGCAGTTCTTC. The encoded protein is CASSNRQGDRSEQFF.

V is TRBV6-2 or TRBV6-3 and J is TRBJ2-1; TRBD1 matches 9 bases. The CDR3 extends over 13 amino acids. Germline V lookup: CDR1 MNHEY, CDR2 SVGEGT. Germline trimming cut 5 bases from V and 15 bases from J; bases unmatched to any gene: 11. CDR3 sequence (DNA): TGTGCCAGCAGTCGGGACAGGGCCGATCGGTGGTTCTTC. Translation gives CASSRDRADRWFF.

To note about this clonotype: A clone one base away is much larger, so this may be a read error. The rearrangement uses TRBV12-3 or TRBV12-4 and TRBJ2-5, with D maybe TRBD1 (6 bases). V lost 7 bases and J lost 11, with 20 bases in between. The CDR3 runs to 13 residues. CDR3 in amino acids: CASTKTGPYKQYF. In DNA, the CDR3 is TGTGCCAGCACCAAGACAGGTCCGTACAAGCAGTACTTC.

The chain carries TRBV7-2 and TRBJ1-4; D ambiguous. This CDR3 has 13 residues. Looked up from germline, CDR1 is SGHTA and CDR2 is FQGNSA. The ends were cut back, 4 bases at V and 7 bases at J, with 10 bases in the middle. The CDR3 DNA reads TGTGCCAGCAGCTCGCTCCGTGGTGAAAAACTGTTTTTT. It encodes CASSSLRGEKLFF.

This chain uses TRBV5-4 with TRBJ1-1; weak D call: TRBD1 (6 bases). The CDR3 sequence is 15 residues long. Per germline, CDR1 SGHNT and CDR2 YYREEE (reference sequence). V was clipped by 0 bases and J by 3 bases, with 12 bases between them. CDR3 coding DNA: TGTGCCAGCAGCTTGGGGGGGGCATGGGACACTGAAGCTTTCTTT. The encoded protein is CASSLGGAWDTEAFF.

Worth noting for this clonotype: This may stem from a read error, because a much larger clone lies one nucleotide away. The chain couples TRBV7-2 to TRBJ2-5, with a tentative D call TRBD2 (6 bases). Germline V gene sequence: CDR1 SGHTA, CDR2 FQGNSA. The CDR3 is 16 amino acids. CDR3 amino acids: CASSLDGSGRREIQYF. The CDR3 coding sequence is TGTGCCAGCAGCTTAGATGGATCTGGCAGGAGGGAGATCCAGTACTTC.

This clonotype showed up just a few times. The chain uses TRBV24-1 and TRBJ2-3; D gene unclear. The germline CDR1 and CDR2 sequences are KGHDR and SFDVKD. The CDR3 is made up of 13 amino acids. Trimming left V 1 base short and J 7 bases short, with 8 bases between. This chain's CDR3 is CATSDLGEHTQYF. The CDR3 DNA reads as TGTGCCACCAGTGATTTAGGAGAACATACGCAGTATTTT.

The J gene is TRBJ2-6, the V gene TRBV7-2, with no clear D. Germline V gene sequence: CDR1 SGHTA, CDR2 FQGNSA. The CDR3 has 14 amino acids. V lost 4 bases and J lost 0, with 4 bases in between. CDR3 in DNA: TGTGCCAGCAGCTACCTCTCTGGGGCCAACGTCCTGACTTTC. Translated: CASSYLSGANVLTF.

The V gene is TRBV29-1, the J gene TRBJ2-1; 15 bases fit TRBD2. The V gene's germline CDR1 is SQVTM and CDR2 ANQGSEA. V gave up 6 bases and J gave up 0 bases; unmatched junction bases: 9. The CDR3 sequence is 18 residues long. The CDR3: CSVGGLAGGLSSYNEQFF. The CDR3 nucleotides are TGCAGCGTGGGTGGACTAGCGGGAGGGTTGAGCTCCTACAATGAGCAGTTCTTC.

This clonotype was seen at least ten times. The gene calls are TRBV5-1 and TRBJ2-7; perhaps TRBD2 as D (5 bases). The CDR3 extends over 14 amino acids. Trimming removed 0 bases at V and 0 bases at J, with 7 bases between. CDR1 is SGHRS, CDR2 YFSETQ, per germline. The CDR3, as DNA: TGCGCCAGCAGCTTGGTCGGGAACTCCTACGAGCAGTACTTC. Translation gives CASSLVGNSYEQYF.

This clonotype was counted many times. The V gene is TRBV9, the J gene TRBJ2-3, with D tentatively TRBD2 (5 bases). CDR1 is SGDLS and CDR2 is YYNGEE in the germline V gene. Trimming took 2 bases from V and 5 from J, leaving 18 bases between them. CDR3 length: 16 amino acids. This CDR3 is CASSVADYPARDTQYF. Here the CDR3 DNA reads TGTGCCAGCAGCGTCGCTGACTACCCGGCCCGAGATACGCAGTATTTT.

The V call is TRBV4-3, the J call TRBJ2-7, with a weak D call TRBD2 (5 bases). The J call may be faulty, since TRBJ2-4 better matches the DNA end. CDR1 is LGHNA, CDR2 YSLEER, per germline. There are 15 residues in the CDR3. CDR3 residues: CASSQVPGTRNIQYF. The CDR3 DNA sequence: TGCGCCAGCAGCCAGGTTCCGGGAACTAGAAACATTCAGTACTTC.

In this sample, this clonotype turned up a few times. The CDR3 here is CASSSTPEGYGYTF. The CDR3 DNA reads as TGTGCCAGCAGTTCCACTCCCGAAGGCTATGGCTACACCTTC. J is TRBJ1-2 and V is TRBV12-3 or TRBV12-4; the D is unclear. This CDR3 is built from 14 residues. Trimming took off 4 bases at V and 4 bases at J, with 13 bases between the two ends.

The chain uses TRBV5-1 and TRBJ1-2; perhaps TRBD1 as D (5 bases). Germline CDR1 is SGHRS and CDR2 is YFSETQ. V lost 0 bases and J lost 0, with 15 bases in between. The CDR3 spans 17 residues. In nucleotides, the CDR3 is TGCGCCAGCAGCTTGGACGGGGCCCTTGGTGCTAACTATGGCTACACCTTC. Its protein is CASSLDGALGANYGYTF.

The V call is TRBV9, the J call TRBJ2-5; the D gene is possibly TRBD1 (6 bases). Germline CDR1 reads SGDLS; CDR2 reads YYNGEE. V was pared by 1 base and J by 5 bases, with 12 bases between. CDR3 length: 14 residues. CDR3 loop: CASSVNRDRETQYF. The DNA for the CDR3 is TGTGCCAGCAGCGTAAACAGGGACCGCGAGACCCAGTACTTC.

Ten or more counts support this clonotype. The rearrangement joins TRBV20-1 to TRBJ2-7, with 9 bases that match TRBD1. Germline CDR1 DFQATT, CDR2 SNEGSKA (reference sequence). The CDR3 totals 14 residues. The trim removed 5 bases at V and 5 bases at J, leaving 10 bases unmatched. This chain's CDR3 is CSASSGQGVHEQYF. The CDR3 coding sequence is TGCAGTGCTTCTTCGGGACAGGGAGTCCACGAGCAGTACTTC.